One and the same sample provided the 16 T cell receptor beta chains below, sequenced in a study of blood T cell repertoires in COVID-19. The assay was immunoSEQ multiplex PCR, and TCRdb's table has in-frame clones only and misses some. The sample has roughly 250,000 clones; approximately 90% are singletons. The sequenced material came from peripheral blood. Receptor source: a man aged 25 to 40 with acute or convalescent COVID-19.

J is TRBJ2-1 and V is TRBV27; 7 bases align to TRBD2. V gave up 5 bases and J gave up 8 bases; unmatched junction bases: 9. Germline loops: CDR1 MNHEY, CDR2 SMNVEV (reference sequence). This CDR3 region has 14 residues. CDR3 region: CASSDALALDEQFF. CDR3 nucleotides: TGTGCCAGCAGTGATGCACTAGCGTTGGATGAGCAGTTCTTC.

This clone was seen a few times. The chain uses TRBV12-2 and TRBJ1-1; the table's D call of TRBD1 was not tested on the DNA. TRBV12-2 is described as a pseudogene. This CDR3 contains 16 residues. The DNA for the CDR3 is TGTGCAAGTCGCTTCAGACAGGGGGTATCGAACACTGAAGCTTTCTTT. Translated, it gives CASRFRQGVSNTEAFF.

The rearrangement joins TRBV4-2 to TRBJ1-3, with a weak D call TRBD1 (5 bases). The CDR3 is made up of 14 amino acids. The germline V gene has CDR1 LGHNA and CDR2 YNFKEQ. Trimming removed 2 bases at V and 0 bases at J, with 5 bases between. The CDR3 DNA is TGTGCCAGCAGCCAAACAGGCTCTGGAAACACCATATATTTT. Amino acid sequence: CASSQTGSGNTIYF.

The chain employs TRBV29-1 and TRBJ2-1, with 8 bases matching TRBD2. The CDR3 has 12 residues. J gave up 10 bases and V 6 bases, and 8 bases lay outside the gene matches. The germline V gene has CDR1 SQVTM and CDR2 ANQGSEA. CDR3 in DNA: TGCAGCGTCCTACTAGCGGCGAGGGAGCAGTTCTTC. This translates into CSVLLAAREQFF.

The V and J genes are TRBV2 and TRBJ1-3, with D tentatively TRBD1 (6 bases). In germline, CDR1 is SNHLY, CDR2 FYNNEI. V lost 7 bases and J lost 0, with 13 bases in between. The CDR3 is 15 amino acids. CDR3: CASKSQGSSGNTIYF. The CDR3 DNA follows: TGTGCCAGCAAAAGTCAGGGGAGCTCTGGAAACACCATATATTTT. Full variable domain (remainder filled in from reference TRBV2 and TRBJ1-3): EPEVTQTPSHQVTQMGQEVILRCVPISNHLYFYWYRQILGQKVEFLVSFYNNEISEKSEIFDDQFSVERPDGSNFTLKIRSTKLEDSAMYFCASKSQGSSGNTIYFGEGSWLTVV.

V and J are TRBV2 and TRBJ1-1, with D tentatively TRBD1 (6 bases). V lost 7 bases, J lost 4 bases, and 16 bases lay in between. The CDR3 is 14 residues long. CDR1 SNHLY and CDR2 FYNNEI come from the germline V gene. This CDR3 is CASKPQGLGTEAFF. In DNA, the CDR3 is TGTGCCAGCAAGCCACAGGGTTTGGGCACTGAAGCTTTCTTT.

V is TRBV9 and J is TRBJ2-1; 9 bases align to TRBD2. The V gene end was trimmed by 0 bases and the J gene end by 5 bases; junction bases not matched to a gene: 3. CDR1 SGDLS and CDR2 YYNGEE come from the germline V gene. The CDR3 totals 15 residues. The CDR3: CASSVVPSGDNEQFF. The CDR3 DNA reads TGTGCCAGCAGCGTAGTCCCTAGCGGGGACAATGAGCAGTTCTTC.

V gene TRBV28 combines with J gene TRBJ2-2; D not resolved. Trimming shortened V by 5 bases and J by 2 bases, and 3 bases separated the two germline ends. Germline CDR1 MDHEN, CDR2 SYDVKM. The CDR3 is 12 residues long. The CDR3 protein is CASSLNTGELFF. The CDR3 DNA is TGTGCCAGCAGTCTAAACACCGGGGAGCTGTTTTTT.

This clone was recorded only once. The DNA for the CDR3 is TGTGCCAGCAGCTCCCGACTAGCGGGAGGCTTAAGCTCCTACGAGCAGTACTTC. It codes for CASSSRLAGGLSSYEQYF. The chain employs TRBV7-9 and TRBJ2-7; the match to TRBD2 covers 13 bases. V was pared by 4 bases and J by 0 bases, with 9 bases of the junction left unmatched. This CDR3 spans 18 amino acids. CDR1 and CDR2 from the germline V gene are SEHNR and FQNEAQ (reference sequence).

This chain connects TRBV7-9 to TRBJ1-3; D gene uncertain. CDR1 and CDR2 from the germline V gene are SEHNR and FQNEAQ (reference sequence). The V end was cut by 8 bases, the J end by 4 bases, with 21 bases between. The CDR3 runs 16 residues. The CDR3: CASLPNNPRPGNTIYF. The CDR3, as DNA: TGTGCCAGCCTCCCTAATAATCCCCGCCCGGGAAACACCATATATTTT.

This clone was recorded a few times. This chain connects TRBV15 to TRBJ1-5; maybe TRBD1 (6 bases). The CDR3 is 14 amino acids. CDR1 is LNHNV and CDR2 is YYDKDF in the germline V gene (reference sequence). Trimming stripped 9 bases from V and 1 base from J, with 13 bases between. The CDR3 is CATGHRASNQPQHF. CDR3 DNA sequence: TGTGCCACTGGACACAGGGCAAGCAATCAGCCCCAGCATTTT.

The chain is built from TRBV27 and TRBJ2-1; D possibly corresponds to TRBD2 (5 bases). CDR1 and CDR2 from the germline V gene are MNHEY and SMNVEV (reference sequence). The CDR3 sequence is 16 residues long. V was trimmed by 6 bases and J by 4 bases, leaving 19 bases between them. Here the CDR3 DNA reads TGTGCCAGCAGACCCCTCTCGGGGAGCCCTTACAATGAGCAGTTCTTC. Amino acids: CASRPLSGSPYNEQFF.

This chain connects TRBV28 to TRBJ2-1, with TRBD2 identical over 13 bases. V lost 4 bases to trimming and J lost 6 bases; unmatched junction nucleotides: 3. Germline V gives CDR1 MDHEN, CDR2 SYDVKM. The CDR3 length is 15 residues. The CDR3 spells CASSSLAGGINEQFF. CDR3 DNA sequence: TGTGCCAGCAGTTCACTAGCGGGAGGGATCAATGAGCAGTTCTTC.

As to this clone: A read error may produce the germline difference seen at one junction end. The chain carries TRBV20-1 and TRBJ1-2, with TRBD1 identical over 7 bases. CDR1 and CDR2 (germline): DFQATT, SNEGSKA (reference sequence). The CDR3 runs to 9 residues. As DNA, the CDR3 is TGCAGTGCAACGGTTCAGGGGGCCTTC. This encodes CSATVQGAF.

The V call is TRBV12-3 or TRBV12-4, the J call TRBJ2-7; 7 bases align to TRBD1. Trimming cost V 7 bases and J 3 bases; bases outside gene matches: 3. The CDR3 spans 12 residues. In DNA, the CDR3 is TGTGCCAGCACCAGGGACAGCTACGAGCAGTACTTC. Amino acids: CASTRDSYEQYF.

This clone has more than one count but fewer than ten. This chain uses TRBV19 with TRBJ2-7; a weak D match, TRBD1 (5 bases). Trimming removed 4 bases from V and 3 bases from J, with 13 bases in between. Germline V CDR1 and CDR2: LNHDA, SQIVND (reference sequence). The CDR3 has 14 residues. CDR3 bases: TGTGCCAGTAGTAGCGCAGCAGGGAACTACGAGCAGTACTTC. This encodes CASSSAAGNYEQYF. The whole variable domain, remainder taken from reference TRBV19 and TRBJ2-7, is DGGITQSPKYLFRKEGQNVTLSCEQNLNHDAMYWYRQDPGQGLRLIYYSQIVNDFQKGDIAEGYSVSREKKESFPLTVTSAQKNPTAFYLCASSSAAGNYEQYFGPGTRLTVT.